These T cell receptor beta chains were read from a single sample in a study of response to subunit inactivated influenza vaccine. TCRdb passed the RT-PCR reads through MiXCR, listing each CDR3 protein once. The table lists some 850,000 distinct CDR3 sequences, around 20% of them singletons. Sequences were derived from PBMCs from blood, sampled roughly 5 days after vaccination. These receptors came from a man between 50 and 59 years old who received an inactivated influenza vaccine. The CDR3 runs from the conserved cysteine through the conserved F or W. D genes are given only for firm matches. Clone size is shown for a subset of rows, as once, few, many or a class of expanded clone.

cdr3_aa,cdr3_nt,v_call,d_call,j_call,clone_size
CASSLDRTGGHMNTGELFF,TGTGCCAGCAGCTTGGACAGGACAGGGGGCCACATGAACACCGGGGAGCTGTTTTTT,TRBV5-4,TRBD1,TRBJ2-2,few
CASSSPEIYEQYF,TGTGCCAGCAGCTCCCCCGAGATCTACGAGCAGTACTTC,TRBV5-5,NA,TRBJ2-7,NA
CASNLDGTSTDTQYF,TGTGCCAGCAACTTGGACGGGACTAGTACAGATACGCAGTATTTT,TRBV7-2,TRBD2,TRBJ2-3,NA
CAISESGRLYEQYF,TGTGCCATCAGTGAGTCCGGGAGGCTCTACGAGCAGTACTTC,TRBV10-3,TRBD2,TRBJ2-7,NA
CASSLAQGASYEQYF,TGTGCCAGCAGTTTAGCACAGGGGGCCTCCTACGAGCAGTACTTC,TRBV12-3/TRBV12-4,TRBD1,TRBJ2-7,NA
CASSLVGGGYGYTF,TGTGCCAGCAGCTTAGTAGGGGGCGGGTATGGCTACACCTTC,TRBV7-2,TRBD1,TRBJ1-2,many
CSVDPGESKQYF,TGCAGCGTTGATCCGGGAGAATCGAAGCAGTACTTC,TRBV29-1,NA,TRBJ2-7,NA
CSARGLSQGTYNEQFF,TGCAGTGCTAGAGGACTATCACAGGGAACTTACAATGAGCAGTTCTTC,TRBV20-1,NA,TRBJ2-1,few
CASSYTSDSWNEQFF,TGTGCCAGCAGCTACACGTCTGACTCTTGGAATGAGCAGTTCTTC,TRBV7-3,NA,TRBJ2-1,many
CASSQDWQGDQPQHF,TGTGCCAGCAGCCAAGATTGGCAGGGAGATCAGCCCCAGCATTTT,TRBV4-2,NA,TRBJ1-5,NA
CASSLTSGGYNEQFF,TGTGCCAGCAGTTTGACTAGCGGGGGATACAATGAGCAGTTCTTC,TRBV7-2,TRBD2,TRBJ2-1,many
CSAVETNPEAFF,TGCAGTGCAGTGGAAACGAACCCTGAAGCTTTCTTT,TRBV20-1,NA,TRBJ1-1,many
CASMDSNSYEQYF,TGTGCCAGTATGGACTCTAACTCCTACGAGCAGTACTTC,TRBV19,NA,TRBJ2-7,few
CASSLQGSAYNSPLHF,TGTGCCAGCTCACTTCAGGGCAGCGCCTATAATTCACCCCTCCACTTT,TRBV18,NA,TRBJ1-6,few
CASSLGSPEAFF,TGTGCCAGCAGCTTAGGTTCCCCGGAAGCTTTCTTT,TRBV7-8,NA,TRBJ1-1,few
CASREQGPVNYGYTF,TGCGCCAGCAGAGAACAGGGGCCCGTTAACTATGGCTACACCTTC,TRBV10-2,TRBD1,TRBJ1-2,few
CASSGLIETQYF,TGTGCCAGCAGTGGGCTCATCGAGACCCAGTACTTC,TRBV12-3/TRBV12-4,NA,TRBJ2-5,many
CASNTGTGSNEQFF,TGTGCCAGCAATACCGGGACAGGGTCCAATGAGCAGTTCTTC,TRBV12-3/TRBV12-4,TRBD1,TRBJ2-1,few
CATSDSASREQFF,TGTGCCACCAGTGATTCGGCCTCCCGGGAGCAGTTCTTC,TRBV24-1,NA,TRBJ2-1,many
CASSQESIAGGKQETQYF,TGCGCCAGCAGCCAAGAGAGTATAGCGGGGGGGAAACAAGAGACCCAGTACTTC,TRBV4-1,TRBD2,TRBJ2-5,NA
CAISRDSSGQPQHF,TGTGCCATCAGCCGCGACAGCTCGGGTCAGCCCCAGCATTTT,TRBV10-3,NA,TRBJ1-5,NA
CASSWGLAGGPGWELFF,TGTGCCAGCAGTTGGGGACTAGCGGGAGGGCCCGGCTGGGAGCTGTTTTTT,TRBV12-3/TRBV12-4,TRBD2,TRBJ2-2,NA
CASSAGTLEGYTF,TGTGCCAGCAGCGCCGGGACATTGGAAGGCTACACCTTC,TRBV28,NA,TRBJ1-2,NA
CASSPAWTSGGGEQFF,TGTGCCAGCAGCCCAGCCTGGACTAGCGGAGGAGGTGAGCAGTTCTTC,TRBV6-2/TRBV6-3,TRBD2,TRBJ2-1,NA
CASSQDGMVIYGYTF,TGCGCCAGCAGCCAAGATGGCATGGTCATTTATGGCTACACCTTC,TRBV4-3,NA,TRBJ1-2,NA
CASRGDRNSGYTF,TGTGCCAGCAGGGGGGACAGGAACTCTGGCTACACCTTC,TRBV6-1,TRBD1,TRBJ1-2,few
CASRLGTSGGYNEQFF,TGCGCCAGCAGACTAGGGACTAGCGGAGGCTACAATGAGCAGTTCTTC,TRBV4-1,TRBD2,TRBJ2-1,NA
CSVPVPTGRTDTQYF,TGCAGTGTCCCCGTCCCGACAGGCCGCACAGATACGCAGTATTTT,TRBV20-1,NA,TRBJ2-3,NA
CASSLSRGMVETQYF,TGCGCCAGCAGCTTGAGCAGGGGTATGGTGGAGACCCAGTACTTC,TRBV5-1,NA,TRBJ2-5,few
CASRLGELGGYTF,TGTGCCAGCAGACTGGGCGAACTGGGAGGCTACACCTTC,TRBV5-4,NA,TRBJ1-2,NA
CATSNRVVDEQYF,TGTGCCACCAGCAACAGGGTGGTGGACGAGCAGTACTTC,TRBV15,NA,TRBJ2-7,few
CASSSRADSTDTQYF,TGTGCCAGCAGTTCTAGAGCGGATAGCACAGATACGCAGTATTTT,TRBV27,NA,TRBJ2-3,NA
CASSLRGPRTGELFF,TGTGCCAGCAGCTTACGGGGACCGAGGACCGGGGAGCTGTTTTTT,TRBV7-8,NA,TRBJ2-2,once
CSARRKHDTQYF,TGCAGTGCTAGGAGAAAACATGATACGCAGTATTTT,TRBV20-1,NA,TRBJ2-3,NA
CASTTWTGGSTDTQYF,TGTGCCAGCACAACATGGACAGGGGGTAGCACAGATACGCAGTATTTT,TRBV6-1,TRBD1,TRBJ2-3,NA
CASSQGVAAGETDTQYF,TGTGCCAGCAGCCAAGGCGTCGCGGCAGGGGAGACAGATACGCAGTATTTT,TRBV4-2,NA,TRBJ2-3,NA
CASSEGIDTDTQYF,TGTGCCAGCAGTGAAGGCATCGACACAGATACGCAGTATTTT,TRBV28,NA,TRBJ2-3,few
CASSVTGASSTDTQYF,TGTGCCAGCAGTGTGACAGGGGCCTCTAGCACAGATACGCAGTATTTT,TRBV6-1,TRBD1,TRBJ2-3,few
CASSEYPGGMNTEAFF,TGTGCCAGCAGTGAATACCCGGGTGGAATGAACACTGAAGCTTTCTTT,TRBV6-1,NA,TRBJ1-1,few
CASSRFTDSNEKLFF,TGTGCCAGCAGCCGATTTACGGACAGTAATGAAAAACTGTTTTTT,TRBV4-2,NA,TRBJ1-4,few
CASRRTSGSYYEQYF,TGTGCCAGCAGACGGACTAGCGGGAGCTACTACGAGCAGTACTTC,TRBV28,TRBD2,TRBJ2-7,few
CSAKTGLAGGRSAYNEQFF,TGCAGTGCTAAGACGGGGCTAGCGGGAGGTCGGTCCGCCTACAATGAGCAGTTCTTC,TRBV20-1,TRBD2,TRBJ2-1,many
CSARLLDWDGSSYEQYF,TGCAGTGCTAGGCTTTTAGATTGGGACGGTAGCTCCTACGAGCAGTACTTC,TRBV20-1,NA,TRBJ2-7,NA
CASRVDRTQYF,TGCGCCAGCAGGGTAGACCGAACCCAGTACTTC,TRBV10-2,NA,TRBJ2-5,few
CASSRATGEGYGYTF,TGTGCCAGCAGCCGCGCGACAGGGGAGGGATATGGCTACACCTTC,TRBV4-2,TRBD1,TRBJ1-2,few
CASTRQGRSNEQFF,TGCGCCAGCACCCGCCAGGGTAGATCTAATGAGCAGTTCTTC,TRBV4-1,NA,TRBJ2-1,few
CATSERRETQYF,TGTGCCACCAGCGAACGACGGGAGACCCAGTACTTC,TRBV15,NA,TRBJ2-5,once
CASSGPGREVQYF,TGCGCCAGCAGCGGCCCCGGGAGGGAGGTCCAGTATTTT,TRBV5-1,TRBD2,TRBJ2-3,NA
CASSYSSRQGSNSPLHF,TGTGCCAGCAGTTACTCGAGTCGCCAGGGTAGTAATTCACCCCTCCACTTT,TRBV6-5,NA,TRBJ1-6,NA
CASRTGGAGGPQFF,TGTGCCAGCAGAACAGGGGGGGCTGGGGGACCGCAGTTCTTC,TRBV28,NA,TRBJ2-1,few
CATSRETPGQGLHEQYF,TGTGCCACCAGCAGAGAGACCCCGGGACAGGGCCTGCACGAGCAGTACTTC,TRBV15,TRBD1,TRBJ2-7,few